This TCR beta chain appears in the sequencing data of a study of blood T cells in healthy people across ages. Using a J-beta primer mix together with a sample-barcoded 5' primer, a second PCR was run for roughly 7 to 11 cycles. TCRdb independently ran MiXCR on the 5' RACE reads; one entry per CDR3 protein. There are some 550,000 distinct CDR3 sequences in the sample; around half occur only once, and about 26% lies in the top ten. Germline V lookup: CDR1 SGHTA, CDR2 FQGNSA. The CDR3 loop spans 16 amino acids. Germline trimming cut 6 bases from V and 4 bases from J; bases unmatched to any gene: 10. The material sequenced was blood. The chain recombines TRBV7-2 with TRBJ2-1, with 9 bases aligning to TRBD2. This TCR came from a man older than 75 in good health. The CDR3 sequence: CASSGSRGGAYNEQFF. CDR3 nucleotides: TGTGCCAGCAGTGGTTCGCGGGGGGGAGCGTACAATGAGCAGTTCTTC.